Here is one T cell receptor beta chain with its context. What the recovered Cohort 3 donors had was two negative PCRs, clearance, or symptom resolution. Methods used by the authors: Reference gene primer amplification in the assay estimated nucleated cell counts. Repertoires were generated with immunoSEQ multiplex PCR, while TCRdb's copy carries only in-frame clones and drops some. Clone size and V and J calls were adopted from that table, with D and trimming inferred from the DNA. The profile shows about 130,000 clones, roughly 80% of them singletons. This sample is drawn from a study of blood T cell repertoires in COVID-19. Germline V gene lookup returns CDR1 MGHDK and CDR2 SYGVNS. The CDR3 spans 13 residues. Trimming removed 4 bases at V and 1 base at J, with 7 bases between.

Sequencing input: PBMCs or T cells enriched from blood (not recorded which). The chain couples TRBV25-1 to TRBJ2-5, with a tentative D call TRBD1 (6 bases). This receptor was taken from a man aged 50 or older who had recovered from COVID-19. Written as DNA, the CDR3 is TGTGCCAGCAGTGGGACAGCCCAAGAGACCCAGTACTTC. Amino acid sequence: CASSGTAQETQYF.